A single sample gave rise to the 4 T cell receptor beta chains below, sequenced in a study of identical twins. In TCRdb, the 5' RACE reads were re-called with MiXCR into one record per CDR3 protein. The repertoire holds around 250,000 distinct CDR3 sequences, with 10% to 15% as singletons. The data were also submitted as part of a second study, on yellow fever vaccine responses in identical twins.

The sequenced sample was memory (CD45RO+) T cells sorted from blood. These receptors were obtained from a woman younger than 30 in good health.

This clonotype has a count of ten or more. The chain is built from TRBV12-3 or TRBV12-4 and TRBJ2-3; TRBD2 matches 7 bases. Trimming at V came to 6 bases and at J to 5 bases, leaving 8 bases not matched to a gene. The CDR3 is made up of 14 amino acids. CDR3 in amino acids: CASREGLGIDTQYF. CDR3 DNA sequence: TGTGCCAGCAGGGAAGGACTAGGGATAGATACGCAGTATTTT.

Details on this clonotype: Sequence at one end of the junction differs from germline and may be a read error. J is TRBJ2-4 and V is TRBV12-3 or TRBV12-4; D gene unclear. The CDR3 extends over 14 amino acids. CDR3 region: CASSIALAKNIQYF. CDR3 DNA sequence: TGTGCCAGCAGTATAGCCCTAGCCAAAAACATTCAGTACTTC.

This clonotype was counted only a few times. V is TRBV9 and J is TRBJ2-1; 9 bases are shared with TRBD2. The ends lost 3 bases at V and 9 bases at J; junction bases unmatched: 10. The CDR3 sequence is 15 residues long. Germline CDR1 is SGDLS and CDR2 is YYNGEE. This chain's CDR3 is CASSGGWREGSEQFF. The CDR3 DNA is TGTGCCAGCAGCGGAGGGTGGCGGGAGGGTAGTGAGCAGTTCTTC.

At least ten counts were recorded for this clonotype. The CDR3 here is CASSPWAGEDPYEQYF. The CDR3 DNA sequence: TGTGCCAGCAGCCCTTGGGCAGGCGAGGATCCCTACGAGCAGTACTTC. The chain employs TRBV7-2 and TRBJ2-7; no clear D. Looked up from germline, CDR1 is SGHTA and CDR2 is FQGNSA. There are 16 residues in the CDR3. The V and J ends lost 5 bases and 2 bases respectively, with 19 bases between them.